This TCR beta chain emerged from a study of blood T cell repertoires in COVID-19. During active infection, Seattle patients enrolled and were then monitored through disease. In the original analysis: Amplifying reference gene primers gave estimates of nucleated cell counts. Clones were read by immunoSEQ multiplex PCR, and TCRdb kept only the in-frame ones, dropping some. V, J and clone size reflect that table, while D and trimming were determined from the DNA. The sample contains roughly 340,000 clones, 85% to 90% of which appear only once. Germline V CDR1 and CDR2: SGHTS, YDEGEE. The CDR3 is 15 residues long. Trimming took off 1 base at V and 0 bases at J, with 10 bases between the two ends.

This chain joins TRBV5-8 and TRBJ1-1; D is unresolved. Sequencing was performed on peripheral blood. The TCR sequence derives from a woman between 50 and 59 years old with COVID-19, enrolled during active disease. CDR3 residues: CASSLRSILNTEAFF. CDR3 sequence (DNA): TGTGCCAGCAGCTTGCGATCTATATTGAACACTGAAGCTTTCTTT.